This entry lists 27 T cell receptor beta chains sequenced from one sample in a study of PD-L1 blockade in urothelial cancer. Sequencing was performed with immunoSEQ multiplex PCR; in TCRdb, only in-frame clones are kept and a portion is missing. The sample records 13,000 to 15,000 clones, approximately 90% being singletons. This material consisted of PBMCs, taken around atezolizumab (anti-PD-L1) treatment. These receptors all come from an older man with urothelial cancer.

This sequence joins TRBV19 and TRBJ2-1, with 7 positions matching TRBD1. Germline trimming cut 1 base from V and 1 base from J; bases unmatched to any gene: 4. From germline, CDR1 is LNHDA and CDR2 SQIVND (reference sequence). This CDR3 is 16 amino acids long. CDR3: CASSIARGLSYNEQFF. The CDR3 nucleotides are TGTGCCAGTAGTATAGCGAGGGGGCTGTCCTACAATGAGCAGTTCTTC.

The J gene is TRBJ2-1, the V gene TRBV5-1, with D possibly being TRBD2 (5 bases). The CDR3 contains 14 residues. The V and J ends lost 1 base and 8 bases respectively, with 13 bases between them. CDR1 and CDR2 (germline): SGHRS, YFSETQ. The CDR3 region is CASSLLGVEDEQFF. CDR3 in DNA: TGCGCCAGCAGCTTGCTGGGAGTAGAGGATGAGCAGTTCTTC.

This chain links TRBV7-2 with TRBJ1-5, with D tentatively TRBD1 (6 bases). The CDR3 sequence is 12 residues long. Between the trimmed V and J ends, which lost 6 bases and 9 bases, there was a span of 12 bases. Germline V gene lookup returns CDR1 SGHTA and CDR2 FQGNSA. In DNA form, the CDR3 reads TGTGCCAGCAGGTATATAGGGGGGCCCCAGCATTTT. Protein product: CASRYIGGPQHF.

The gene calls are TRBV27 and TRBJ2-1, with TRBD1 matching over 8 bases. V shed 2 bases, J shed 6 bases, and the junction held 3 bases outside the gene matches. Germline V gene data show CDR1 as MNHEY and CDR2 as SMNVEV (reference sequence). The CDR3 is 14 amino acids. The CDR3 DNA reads TGTGCCAGCAGTTTAGGCACAGGGGGCAATGAGCAGTTCTTC. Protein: CASSLGTGGNEQFF.

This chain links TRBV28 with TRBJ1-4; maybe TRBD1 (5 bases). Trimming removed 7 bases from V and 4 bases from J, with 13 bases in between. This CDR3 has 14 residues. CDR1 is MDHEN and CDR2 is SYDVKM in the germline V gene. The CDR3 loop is CASTGGDFNEKLFF. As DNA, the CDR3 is TGTGCCAGCACGGGGGGGGATTTTAATGAAAAACTGTTTTTT.

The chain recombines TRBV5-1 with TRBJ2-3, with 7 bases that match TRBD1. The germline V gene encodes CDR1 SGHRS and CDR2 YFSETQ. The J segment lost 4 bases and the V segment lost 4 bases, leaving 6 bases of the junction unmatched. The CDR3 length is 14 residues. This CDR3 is CASSSTTGADTQYF. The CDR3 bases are TGCGCCAGCAGCAGTACAACAGGGGCAGATACGCAGTATTTT.

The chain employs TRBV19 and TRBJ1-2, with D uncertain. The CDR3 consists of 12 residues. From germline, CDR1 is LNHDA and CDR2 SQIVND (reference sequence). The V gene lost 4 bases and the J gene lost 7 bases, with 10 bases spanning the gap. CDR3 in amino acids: CASSKKDFGYTF. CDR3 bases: TGTGCCAGTAGTAAAAAGGACTTTGGCTACACCTTC.

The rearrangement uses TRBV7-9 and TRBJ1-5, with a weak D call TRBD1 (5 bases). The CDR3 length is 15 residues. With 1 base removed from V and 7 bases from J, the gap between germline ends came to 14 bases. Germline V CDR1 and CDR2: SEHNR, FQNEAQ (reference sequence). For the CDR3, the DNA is TGTGCCAGCAGCTTAGGGGGTCGTAGGGGACAGCCCCAGCATTTT. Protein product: CASSLGGRRGQPQHF. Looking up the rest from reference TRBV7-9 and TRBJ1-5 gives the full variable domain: DTGVSQNPRHKITKRGQNVTFRCDPISEHNRLYWYRQTLGQGPEFLTYFQNEAQLEKSRLLSDRFSAERPKGSFSTLEIQRTEQGDSAMYLCASSLGGRRGQPQHFGDGTRLSIL.

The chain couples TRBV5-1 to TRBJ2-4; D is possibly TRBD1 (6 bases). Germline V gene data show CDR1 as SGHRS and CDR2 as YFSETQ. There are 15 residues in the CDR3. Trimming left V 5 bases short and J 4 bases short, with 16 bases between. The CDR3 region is CASSKYRVLKNIQYF. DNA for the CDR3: TGCGCCAGCAGTAAATACAGGGTTTTGAAAAACATTCAGTACTTC.

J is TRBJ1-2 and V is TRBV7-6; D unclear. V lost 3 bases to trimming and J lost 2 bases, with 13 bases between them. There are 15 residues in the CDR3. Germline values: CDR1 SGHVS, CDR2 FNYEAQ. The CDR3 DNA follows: TGTGCCAGCAGCTTGTGGGAGGGTGCGAACTATGGCTACACCTTC. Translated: CASSLWEGANYGYTF.

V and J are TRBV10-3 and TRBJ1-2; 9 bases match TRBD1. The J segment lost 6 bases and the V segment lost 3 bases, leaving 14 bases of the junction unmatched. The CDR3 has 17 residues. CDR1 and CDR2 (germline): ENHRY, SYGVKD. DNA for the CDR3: TGTGCCATCAGTGACTCCGGGACAGGGCTAAGGGGAGATGGCTACACCTTC. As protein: CAISDSGTGLRGDGYTF.

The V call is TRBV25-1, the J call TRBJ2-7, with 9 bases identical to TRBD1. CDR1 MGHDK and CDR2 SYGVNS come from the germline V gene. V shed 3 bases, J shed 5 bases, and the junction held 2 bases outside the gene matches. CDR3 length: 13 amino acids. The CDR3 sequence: CASSEGQGNEQYF. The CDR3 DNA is TGTGCCAGCAGTGAGGGACAGGGCAACGAGCAGTACTTC.

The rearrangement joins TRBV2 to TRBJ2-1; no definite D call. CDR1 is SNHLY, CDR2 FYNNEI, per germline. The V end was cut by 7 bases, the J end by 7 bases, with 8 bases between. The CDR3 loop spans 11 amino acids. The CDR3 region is CASTLLNEQFF. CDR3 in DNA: TGTGCCAGCACCCTGTTAAATGAGCAGTTCTTC.

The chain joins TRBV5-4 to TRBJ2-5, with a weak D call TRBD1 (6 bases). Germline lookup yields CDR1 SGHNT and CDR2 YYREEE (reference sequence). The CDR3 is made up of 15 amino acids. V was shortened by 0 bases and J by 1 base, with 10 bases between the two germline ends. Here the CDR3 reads CASSLEGRGQETQYF. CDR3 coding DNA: TGTGCCAGCAGCTTGGAGGGCAGGGGCCAAGAGACCCAGTACTTC.

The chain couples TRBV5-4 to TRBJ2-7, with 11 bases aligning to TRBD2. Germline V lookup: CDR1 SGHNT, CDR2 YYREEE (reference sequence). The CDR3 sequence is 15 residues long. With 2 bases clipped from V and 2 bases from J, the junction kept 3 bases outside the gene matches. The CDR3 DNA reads TGTGCCAGCAGCTTAGGGACTAGCGGTACCTACGAGCAGTACTTC. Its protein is CASSLGTSGTYEQYF.

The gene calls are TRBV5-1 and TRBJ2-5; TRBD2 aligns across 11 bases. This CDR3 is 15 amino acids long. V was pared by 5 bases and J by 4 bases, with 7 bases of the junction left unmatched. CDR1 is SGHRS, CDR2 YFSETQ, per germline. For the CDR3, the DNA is TGCGCCAGCAGTCCACGAACTAGCGGGGGAGAGACCCAGTACTTC. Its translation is CASSPRTSGGETQYF.

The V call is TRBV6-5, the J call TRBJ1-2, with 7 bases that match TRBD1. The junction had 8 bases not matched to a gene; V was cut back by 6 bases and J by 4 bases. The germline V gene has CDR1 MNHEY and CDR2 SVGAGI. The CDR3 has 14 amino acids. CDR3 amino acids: CASRDGTAIYGYTF. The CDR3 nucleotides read TGTGCCAGCAGAGACGGGACAGCAATCTATGGCTACACCTTC.

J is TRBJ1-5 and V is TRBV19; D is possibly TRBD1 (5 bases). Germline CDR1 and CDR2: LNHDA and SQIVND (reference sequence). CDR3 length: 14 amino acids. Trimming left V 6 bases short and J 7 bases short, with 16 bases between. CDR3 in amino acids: CASRPGLNHQPQHF. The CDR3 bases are TGTGCCAGTAGGCCGGGACTCAACCACCAGCCCCAGCATTTT.

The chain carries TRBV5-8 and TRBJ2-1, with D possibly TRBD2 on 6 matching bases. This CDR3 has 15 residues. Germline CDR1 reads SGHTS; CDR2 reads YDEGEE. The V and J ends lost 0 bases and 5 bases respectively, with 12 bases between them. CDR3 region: CASSLEGRGHNEQFF. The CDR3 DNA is TGTGCCAGCAGCTTGGAGGGGCGGGGACACAATGAGCAGTTCTTC.

CDR3 in amino acids: CASRPWSGGDTDTQYF. In nucleotides, the CDR3 is TGTGCCAGCAGGCCCTGGAGCGGGGGGGATACAGATACGCAGTATTTT. The chain links TRBV5-8 to TRBJ2-3; 10 nucleotides agree with TRBD2. Germline V gene sequence: CDR1 SGHTS, CDR2 YDEGEE. The junction had 9 bases not matched to a gene; V was cut back by 5 bases and J by 3 bases. The CDR3 runs 16 residues.

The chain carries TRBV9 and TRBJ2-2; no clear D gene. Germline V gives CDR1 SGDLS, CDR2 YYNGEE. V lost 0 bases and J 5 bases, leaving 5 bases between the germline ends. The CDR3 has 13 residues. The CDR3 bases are TGTGCCAGCAGCGTAGCTGTGACCGGGGAGCTGTTTTTT. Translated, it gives CASSVAVTGELFF.

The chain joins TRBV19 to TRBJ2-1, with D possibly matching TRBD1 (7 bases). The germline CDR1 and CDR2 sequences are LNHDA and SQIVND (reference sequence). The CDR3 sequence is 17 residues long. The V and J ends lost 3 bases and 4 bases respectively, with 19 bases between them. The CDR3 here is CASSIGRDSSHYNEQFF. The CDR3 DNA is TGTGCCAGTAGTATCGGGCGGGACAGTTCCCATTACAATGAGCAGTTCTTC.

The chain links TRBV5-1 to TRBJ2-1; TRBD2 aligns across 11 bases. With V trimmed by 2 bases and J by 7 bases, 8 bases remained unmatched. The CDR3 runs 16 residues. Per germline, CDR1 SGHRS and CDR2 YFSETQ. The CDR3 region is CASSFLLAGGGNEQFF. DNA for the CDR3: TGCGCCAGCAGCTTCCTCCTAGCGGGGGGAGGGAATGAGCAGTTCTTC.

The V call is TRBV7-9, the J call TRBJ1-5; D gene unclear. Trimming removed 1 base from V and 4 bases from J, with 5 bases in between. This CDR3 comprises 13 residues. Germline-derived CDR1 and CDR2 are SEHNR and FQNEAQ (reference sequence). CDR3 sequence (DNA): TGTGCCAGCAGCTTAGAGAGAAATCAGCCCCAGCATTTT. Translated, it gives CASSLERNQPQHF.

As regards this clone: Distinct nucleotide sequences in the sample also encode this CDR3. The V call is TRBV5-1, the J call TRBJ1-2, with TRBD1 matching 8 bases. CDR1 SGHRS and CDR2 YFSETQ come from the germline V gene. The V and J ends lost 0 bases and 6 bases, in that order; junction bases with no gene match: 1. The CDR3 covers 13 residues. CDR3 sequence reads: CASSLGQGNGYTF. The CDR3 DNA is TGCGCCAGCAGCTTGGGACAGGGGAATGGCTACACCTTC.

CDR3 sequence reads: CAWRTGTVRDTQYF. CDR3 sequence (DNA): TGTGCCTGGCGAACCGGGACTGTAAGAGATACGCAGTATTTT. This chain links TRBV30 with TRBJ2-3, with D tentatively TRBD2 (6 bases). Looked up from germline, CDR1 is GTSNPN and CDR2 is SVGIG (reference sequence). V was shortened by 5 bases and J by 5 bases, with 17 bases between the two germline ends. This CDR3 is 14 amino acids long.

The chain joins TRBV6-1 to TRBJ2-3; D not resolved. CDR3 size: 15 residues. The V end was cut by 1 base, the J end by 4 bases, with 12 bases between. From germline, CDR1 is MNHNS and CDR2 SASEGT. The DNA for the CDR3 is TGTGCCAGCAGTGAAGATGCAGGTGGGTCAGATACGCAGTATTTT. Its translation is CASSEDAGGSDTQYF.